This T cell receptor beta chain was sequenced during a study of T cells in Graves' hyperthyroidism and ophthalmopathy. Researchers took RNA transcripts and amplified the TCR beta CDR3 regions from them. First-round RT-PCR targeting the TCR CDR3 was performed with the HTBI primer set. TCRdb reanalysed the multiplex PCR reads using MiXCR and keeps one entry per CDR3 protein. The sample has about 840,000 distinct CDR3 sequences, over 35% seen once. Study-wide findings and caveats: Model-based prediction identified ophthalmopathy a median roughly 5.9 months prior to its onset.

This CDR3 region has 11 residues. Germline CDR1 reads SGHAT; CDR2 reads FQNNGV. With 3 bases removed from V and 16 bases from J, the gap between germline ends came to 13 bases. Patients having uncontrolled infection, another autoimmune disease, pregnancy or lactation were not included. This clonotype came up many times. Its antigen is undetermined. The chain recombines TRBV11-2 with TRBJ1-3; possible D gene TRBD1, 5 bases. The clonotype originates from a man between 18 and 29 years old with Graves' hyperthyroidism. Sequences were obtained from blood. CDR3 sequence: CASSFSQGAYF. CDR3 DNA sequence: TGTGCCAGCAGCTTTAGCCAGGGTGCCTATTTT.